This TCR beta chain was recovered during a study of blood T cell repertoires in COVID-19. Study in general: Acute-phase and convalescent COVID-19 samples originated in the United States, Italy and Spain. T cells, B-cell-depleted T cells, or PBMCs provided the cDNA or gDNA that served as material.

There are 12 residues in the CDR3. V lost 3 bases and J 6 bases, leaving 8 bases between the germline ends. Germline V gene data show CDR1 as LGHDT and CDR2 as YNNKEL (reference sequence). In the original analysis: Reference gene primers were amplified, and this amplification served to estimate nucleated cell counts. The assay was immunoSEQ multiplex PCR, and TCRdb's table has in-frame clones only and misses some. V and J calls and clone size come straight from that table; D and trimming were deduced from the DNA. The profile shows roughly 200,000 clones, 80% to 90% of them singletons. The sequencing input was peripheral blood. The chain has TRBV3-1 (or the pseudogene TRBV3-2) and TRBJ1-1; D might be TRBD1 (5 bases). The source of this sequence is a human donor with active or convalescent COVID-19. The donor label of this sample is uncertain. The chain's CDR3 is CASSHGTSEAFF. The CDR3 region has the DNA TGTGCCAGCAGCCACGGGACTTCTGAAGCTTTCTTT.